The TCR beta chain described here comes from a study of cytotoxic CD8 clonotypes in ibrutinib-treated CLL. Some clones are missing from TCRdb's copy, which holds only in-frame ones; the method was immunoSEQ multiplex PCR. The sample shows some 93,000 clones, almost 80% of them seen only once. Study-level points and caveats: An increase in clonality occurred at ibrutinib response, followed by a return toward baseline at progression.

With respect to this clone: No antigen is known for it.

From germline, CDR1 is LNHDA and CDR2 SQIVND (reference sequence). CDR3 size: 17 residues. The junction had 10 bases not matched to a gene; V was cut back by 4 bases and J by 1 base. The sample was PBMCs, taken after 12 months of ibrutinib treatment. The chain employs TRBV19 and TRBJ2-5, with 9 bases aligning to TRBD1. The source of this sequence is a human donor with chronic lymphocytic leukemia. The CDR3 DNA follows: TGTGCCAGTAGTAAGGGGACAGGGATATATCGCCAAGAGACCCAGTACTTC. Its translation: CASSKGTGIYRQETQYF.